Described below is a single T cell receptor beta chain sequence and its context. This clonotype was seen at least ten times. Its antigen is unknown. There are no base qualities to consult, and no much larger clone falls within one base. Its CDR3 holds 16 amino acids, cysteine through phenylalanine. The CDR3 DNA has 48 bases and is translated from base 1. CDR1 SGHRS and CDR2 YFSETQ are derived from the germline V gene. V loses 2 bases, J loses 6 bases, and the germline ends lie 20 bases apart. Stable hyperthyroidism was defined as no progression to ophthalmopathy within 18 months of follow-up. Hyperthyroidism patients were newly diagnosed, with disease duration under 2 months, and aged 18 to 65 years. Patients with other autoimmune diseases, uncontrolled infections, pregnancy or lactation were excluded. Clinical symptoms, serum thyroxine, TRAb, thyroid ultrasound and orbital computed tomography formed the basis of the diagnosis. Ficoll-Paque density gradient centrifugation was used to isolate PBMCs from about 9 ml of fresh peripheral blood. Total RNA was extracted using Trizol reagent, and RNA quality was checked on an Agilent 2100 Bioanalyzer.

These data belong to a study of Graves' ophthalmopathy and Graves' hyperthyroidism (dated by TCRdb to the late 2010s). Study-level background: Peripheral blood was collected at initial diagnosis, prior to any treatment. In total, approximately 130 blood samples were TCR-sequenced: approximately 40 ophthalmopathy, some 80 hyperthyroidism and some 17 hyperthyroidism-to-ophthalmopathy patients. A discovery set of 95 to 100 patients (more than 40 ophthalmopathy, around 57 stable hyperthyroidism) was enrolled to explore V-J signatures distinguishing ophthalmopathy from hyperthyroidism. The study used TCR beta repertoire signatures to distinguish Graves' ophthalmopathy from Graves' hyperthyroidism and to predict progression to ophthalmopathy. In five or six hyperthyroidism patients, the T-cell repertoires found in thyroid tissue were compared with those found in blood. An independent validation cohort comprised under 20 hyperthyroidism patients and over 15 patients who later progressed from hyperthyroidism to ophthalmopathy. After sampling, hyperthyroidism patients received methimazole starting at 30 mg daily, and ophthalmopathy patients received high-dose intravenous methylprednisolone.

Beyond this particular receptor, the publication reports: In validation, the model predicted ophthalmopathy progression with over 60% sensitivity and approximately 72% specificity; 12 predicted patients were CT-confirmed with GO in a median of around 6 months. No statistical method was used to predetermine the sample size, and group allocation was not hidden from the investigators. Most expanded thyroid clonotypes with a frequency above 0.001 also appeared in blood, which suggests that blood repertoires may reflect the immune response in the thyroid. Ophthalmopathy was separated from stable hyperthyroidism by the 13-signature model with roughly 88% sensitivity and about 81% specificity in cross-validation and with 80%/75% in the test set.

TCR beta CDR3 regions were amplified from RNA transcripts for repertoire sequencing. The first round was an RT-PCR using HTBI primers with the Qiagen OneStep RT-PCR kit, and this first round was followed by a second-round multiplex PCR, then size selection and purification. Libraries were sequenced paired-end with 100 bp reads on an Illumina HiSeq2000. Per the authors' processing: SOAPnuke was used for read processing, and reads with adapters, uncalled bases, a mean Phred below 15, or no exact constant-primer or identifier match were discarded. COPE v1.2.5 was used to merge high-quality paired reads. Each unique nucleotide sequence was treated as a clonotype, and MiTCR v1.1 was used to align the clonotypes to the IMGT TRB V, D and J references. Analysis was restricted to V-J combinations with a frequency above 0.0001, which covered just over 98% of repertoires. For each V-J combination, a TCR clonal expansion and chaos score was defined as the ratio of F50 clonal expansion to chaos observed in the TCRdist matrix. Features were reduced by Welch's t-statistics and random forest to 10 to 15 V-J combinations, which fed a naive Bayes classifier. The Morisita-Horn index was used to measure how similar the thyroid and blood repertoires were. In-frame beta chains were kept once TCRdb had trimmed the public reads at Q25 with fastp and called clones with MiXCR. Each entry is one CDR3 protein sequence, shown with its most common DNA and genes. The authors' filters were not applied to this entry. The sample yields 400,000 or so distinct CDR3 sequences; 17% were counted once. 2.4% of the sample lies in the top ten.

The source is an adult woman with stable Graves' hyperthyroidism. Here the chain combines TRBV5-1 and TRBJ1-1; a tentative D match to TRBD1 spans 5 bases. The sample was peripheral blood. The DNA sequence is TGCGCCAGCAGCTTCAGGGATAGAGGGTCGTTCGCTGAAGCTTTCTTT. Its amino acids are CASSFRDRGSFAEAFF.